This TCR delta chain originates from a study of Vδ1+ human thymocytes. Regarding this clone: As yet, its antigen is unknown. A read error is possible here, since a much larger clone lies one base away. Within the sample, other DNA sequences also encode this same CDR3.

Study results and limitations: TRG sequences recurred across donors, whereas TRD sequences stayed essentially private. Unlike peripheral blood Vdelta1+ controls, thymic delta-chain sequences included approximately 20% Vdelta2 and few Vdelta3. Thymic TRG and TRD repertoires appeared highly polyclonal.

The germline CDR1 and CDR2 sequences are GEAIGNYY and EKD. V was pared by 3 bases and J by 2 bases, with 21 bases between. This CDR3 region has 17 residues. Extracted RNA was reverse transcribed into cDNA. CDR3 amplicons came from multiplex PCR with pooled V-gene forward and constant-region reverse primers. TCRdb called clones from the multiplex PCR reads again using CATT. The sample gives about 75,000 delta-chain clones, about 35% of which show up once; roughly 0.25% is in the top ten. This sequence originates from a boy under two years old who had congenital heart surgery. The sample taken for sequencing was Vdelta1+ gamma-delta thymocytes from the thymus. Subset described: FACS-sorted CD3+ TCRalphabeta- TCRVdelta1+ TCRVdelta2- thymocytes. The chain employs TRDV2 and TRDJ1; weak D call: TRDD3 (6 bases). In nucleotides, the CDR3 is TGTGCCTGTGACGGACTGAGGTGGGGGGTCCTGACCGATAAACTCATCTTT. Translated, it gives CACDGLRWGVLTDKLIF.